Listed here are 30 T cell receptor beta chains from one sample, sequenced in a study of T-cell memory formation after mild COVID-19. TCRdb reprocessed the 5' RACE reads via MiXCR and lists one record per CDR3 protein. The repertoire holds about 350,000 distinct CDR3 sequences, roughly 13% seen once, with over 20% in the top ten. The sequenced sample was PBMCs or a T cell subset sorted from them (not recorded which). The receptors derive from a man in his late teens or twenties who had mild COVID-19 (a few samples of this study predate the infection). Cell type and time point are not known.

The CDR3 protein is CAITFDGTNTEAFF. The CDR3 nucleotides are TGTGCCATCACGTTTGACGGCACGAACACTGAAGCTTTCTTT. The chain joins TRBV10-3 to TRBJ1-1, with D unclear. Germline V lookup: CDR1 ENHRY, CDR2 SYGVKD. The CDR3 extends over 14 amino acids. Trimming took 7 bases from V and 1 from J, leaving 13 bases between them.

This clonotype was found many times. The V and J genes are TRBV2 and TRBJ1-6, with 10 nucleotides matching TRBD1. The J segment lost 7 bases and the V segment lost 9 bases, leaving 3 bases of the junction unmatched. This CDR3 has 13 amino acids. Germline loops: CDR1 SNHLY, CDR2 FYNNEI. The CDR3 region has the DNA TGTGCCAGTGGGGACAGGGGAAATTCACCCCTCCACTTT. Protein: CASGDRGNSPLHF.

At least ten counts were recorded for this clonotype. The chain is built from TRBV18 and TRBJ1-2; D might be TRBD1 (5 bases). CDR1 and CDR2 (germline): KGHSH, LQKENI. The CDR3 has 13 amino acids. The V end was cut by 8 bases, the J end by 6 bases, with 16 bases between. The CDR3 region has the DNA TGTGCCAGCACTCCCCAGGGAGGTGATGGCTACACCTTC. It codes for CASTPQGGDGYTF.

This clonotype was detected a few times. The V call is TRBV20-1, the J call TRBJ1-1; D is ambiguous. V lost 6 bases to trimming and J lost 6 bases, with 14 bases between them. CDR1 DFQATT and CDR2 SNEGSKA come from the germline V gene (reference sequence). CDR3 length: 12 amino acids. CDR3 in DNA: TGCAGTGCCACTTCGTACTACCCTGAAGCTTTCTTT. Encoded protein: CSATSYYPEAFF.

The table lists this clonotype with many counts. The chain links TRBV4-1 to TRBJ2-1; no clear D gene. This CDR3 is 14 amino acids long. Germline values: CDR1 MGHRA, CDR2 YSYEKL. Deletions cut 4 bases from V and 4 bases from J, with 11 bases between. The CDR3 loop is CASSRATQYNEQFF. In DNA form, the CDR3 reads TGCGCCAGCAGCCGGGCCACCCAGTACAATGAGCAGTTCTTC.

The rearrangement joins TRBV2 to TRBJ2-7; possibly TRBD1 for D (6 bases). CDR1 is SNHLY, CDR2 FYNNEI, per germline. CDR3 length: 16 amino acids. The V and J ends lost 0 bases and 4 bases respectively, with 16 bases between them. The CDR3 region has the DNA TGTGCCAGCAGTGAAGCAGAGCCAGGGGCGTTTTACGAGCAGTACTTC. Translation gives CASSEAEPGAFYEQYF.

The rearrangement joins TRBV7-3 to TRBJ2-5, with 15 positions matching TRBD2. The V gene's germline CDR1 is SGHTA and CDR2 FQGTGA. Trimming at V came to 5 bases and at J to 4 bases, leaving 8 bases not matched to a gene. This CDR3 is 17 amino acids long. The CDR3 coding sequence is TGTGCCAGCAGCCCCGGACTAGCGGGGGGGTTAGGAGAGACCCAGTACTTC. It is translated as CASSPGLAGGLGETQYF.

The rearrangement links TRBV9 to TRBJ2-1, with 10 bases lining up with TRBD2. Trimming at V came to 1 base and at J to 10 bases, leaving 5 bases not matched to a gene. Germline-derived CDR1 and CDR2 are SGDLS and YYNGEE. The CDR3 is 14 residues long. The CDR3 region is CASSVTSGGAEQFF. CDR3 sequence (DNA): TGTGCCAGCAGCGTAACCAGCGGGGGGGCAGAGCAGTTCTTC.

The chain recombines TRBV25-1 with TRBJ1-3; D is undetermined. The germline V gene encodes CDR1 MGHDK and CDR2 SYGVNS. V lost 1 base to trimming and J lost 2 bases, with 18 bases between them. There are 18 residues in the CDR3. The CDR3 reads CASSEWSGGREAGNTIYF. CDR3 DNA: TGTGCCAGCAGTGAATGGTCAGGCGGACGAGAAGCTGGAAACACCATATATTTT.

This clonotype has more than one count but fewer than ten. As DNA, the CDR3 is TGTGCCAGCAGTGAAGCTAGCGGGGGGCCCCCTTGGGGCTACGAGCAGTACTTC. Protein sequence: CASSEASGGPPWGYEQYF. The chain links TRBV6-1 to TRBJ2-7, with TRBD2 matching over 10 bases. Germline CDR1 reads MNHNS; CDR2 reads SASEGT. The CDR3 has 18 residues. Trimming at V came to 0 bases and at J to 3 bases, leaving 11 bases not matched to a gene.

This clonotype was counted only a few times. The chain uses TRBV13 and TRBJ2-1; D might be TRBD1 or TRBD2, each matching 5 bases. Per the germline V gene, CDR1 is PRHDT and CDR2 is FYEKMQ (reference sequence). The germline V and J ends were trimmed by 6 bases and 9 bases, with 18 bases remaining between them. The CDR3 extends over 14 amino acids. The CDR3 here is CASSGGSTASEQFF. For the CDR3, the DNA is TGTGCCAGCAGTGGGGGTTCGACTGCCTCTGAGCAGTTCTTC.

The rearrangement uses TRBV12-3 or TRBV12-4 and TRBJ1-2; D is unclear. Trimming removed 9 bases at V and 5 bases at J, with 13 bases between. CDR3 size: 12 residues. CDR3 nucleotides: TGTGCCAGTAGTAGTAACTGGTATGGCTACACCTTC. It encodes CASSSNWYGYTF.

This chain links TRBV9 with TRBJ2-2, with 7 bases matching TRBD1. The CDR3 covers 17 residues. Germline-derived CDR1 and CDR2 are SGDLS and YYNGEE. V was pared by 3 bases and J by 1 base, with 9 bases of the junction left unmatched. The DNA for the CDR3 is TGTGCCAGCAGCGCCATTTCCGGGACAGTGAACACCGGGGAGCTGTTTTTT. Protein: CASSAISGTVNTGELFF.

This chain links TRBV4-3 with TRBJ1-5; D is uncertain. CDR3 length: 13 residues. V was pared by 1 base and J by 5 bases, with 6 bases between. Germline loops: CDR1 LGHNA, CDR2 YSLEER. CDR3 sequence (DNA): TGCGCCAGCAGCCAAGTCTGGGATCAGCCCCAGCATTTT. Its protein product is CASSQVWDQPQHF.

The rearrangement joins TRBV10-3 to TRBJ2-7; D may be TRBD1 (6 bases). Deletions cut 7 bases from V and 6 bases from J, with 19 bases between. Germline V gives CDR1 ENHRY, CDR2 SYGVKD. The CDR3 spans 14 residues. The CDR3 reads CAITPDRNLVEQYF. The CDR3 coding sequence is TGTGCCATCACCCCAGACAGGAACCTCGTCGAGCAGTACTTC.

The V gene is TRBV7-2, the J gene TRBJ1-5; D remains ambiguous. V was cut by 5 bases and J by 6 bases, with 11 bases left in between. Per germline, CDR1 SGHTA and CDR2 FQGNSA. The CDR3 spans 13 residues. The chain's CDR3 is CASSVAPTQPQHF. As DNA, the CDR3 is TGTGCCAGCAGCGTGGCTCCGACTCAGCCCCAGCATTTT.

V is TRBV6-5 and J is TRBJ1-6; 8 nucleotides line up with TRBD1. CDR1 and CDR2 (germline): MNHEY, SVGAGI. This CDR3 spans 17 amino acids. V trimming: 5 bases; J trimming: 9 bases; junction bases outside the gene matches: 15. The CDR3 reads CASSKRGMGQVTSPLHF. For the CDR3, the DNA is TGTGCCAGCAGTAAAAGGGGGATGGGACAGGTTACTTCACCCCTCCACTTT.

This clonotype occurred a few times. The chain recombines TRBV6-5 with TRBJ1-1; D perhaps matches TRBD1 (5 bases). This CDR3 is 14 amino acids long. V lost 6 bases and J lost 6, with 17 bases in between. Germline lookup yields CDR1 MNHEY and CDR2 SVGAGI. CDR3 sequence (DNA): TGTGCCAGCAGATGGGGAGGGGAACTCGCTGAAGCTTTCTTT. Its protein product is CASRWGGELAEAFF.

This clonotype was observed a few times. The chain has TRBV7-9 and TRBJ2-1, with TRBD2 as a possible D gene (5 bases). Germline V gives CDR1 SEHNR, CDR2 FQNEAQ (reference sequence). V lost 5 bases to trimming and J lost 0 bases, with 20 bases between them. The length of the CDR3 is 18 residues. The CDR3 coding sequence is TGTGCCAGCAGCCCCACGACCCCCGGGGTGAGCTCCTACAATGAGCAGTTCTTC. Its translation: CASSPTTPGVSSYNEQFF.

This clonotype was observed at least ten times. This chain links TRBV6-2 or TRBV6-3 with TRBJ1-5; D remains unclear. V lost 1 base to trimming and J lost 7 bases, with 5 bases between them. The CDR3 is 12 amino acids. Germline V gives CDR1 MNHEY, CDR2 SVGEGT. The DNA for the CDR3 is TGTGCCAGCAGTTACTGGGGACAGCCCCAGCATTTT. As protein: CASSYWGQPQHF.

This clonotype was counted between two and nine times. The genes are TRBV2 and TRBJ2-3; D is undetermined. CDR3 length equals 12 residues. Trimming took 7 bases from V and 1 from J, leaving 6 bases between them. The germline V gene has CDR1 SNHLY and CDR2 FYNNEI. The CDR3 DNA sequence: TGTGCCAGCAACGATCGCACAGATACGCAGTATTTT. This sequence encodes CASNDRTDTQYF.

The chain joins TRBV5-1 to TRBJ2-3; D is possibly TRBD2 (7 bases). Germline CDR1 reads SGHRS; CDR2 reads YFSETQ. The CDR3 is 16 residues long. V was cut by 0 bases and J by 4 bases, with 15 bases left in between. Here the CDR3 reads CASSLDRGGKADTQYF. CDR3 DNA sequence: TGCGCCAGCAGCTTGGATAGGGGGGGAAAGGCAGATACGCAGTATTTT.

This clonotype was counted between two and nine times. The genes are TRBV2 and TRBJ2-3; no definite D call. Deletions cut 2 bases from V and 4 bases from J, with 10 bases between. This CDR3 comprises 14 residues. The germline V gene has CDR1 SNHLY and CDR2 FYNNEI. CDR3: CASSERVGPDTQYF. The CDR3 coding sequence is TGTGCCAGCAGTGAAAGGGTAGGCCCAGATACGCAGTATTTT.

This clonotype has only a few counts. The chain recombines TRBV3-1 with TRBJ2-3; D gene uncertain. Germline CDR1 is LGHDT and CDR2 is YNNKEL (reference sequence). Trimming left V 4 bases short and J 2 bases short, with 16 bases between. This CDR3 spans 16 amino acids. This chain's CDR3 is CASSRRYTENTDTQYF. The CDR3 bases are TGTGCCAGCAGCCGCCGTTACACCGAGAACACAGATACGCAGTATTTT.

This clonotype turned up a few times. The chain recombines TRBV12-3 or TRBV12-4 with TRBJ2-5, with TRBD2 matching 8 bases. With V trimmed by 4 bases and J by 6 bases, 7 bases remained unmatched. This CDR3 is 14 amino acids long. The CDR3 DNA follows: TGTGCCAGCAGTTCAGGACTAGCCTCAAAGACCCAGTACTTC. This translates into CASSSGLASKTQYF.

In its sample, this clonotype was seen a few times. The chain carries TRBV10-3 and TRBJ1-6; D may be TRBD1 (5 bases). V was cut by 0 bases and J by 5 bases, with 8 bases left in between. This CDR3 has 15 residues. Per germline, CDR1 ENHRY and CDR2 SYGVKD. DNA for the CDR3: TGTGCCATCAGTGAGTCGACCAGGGATAATTCACCCCTCCACTTT. Residues: CAISESTRDNSPLHF.

The chain is built from TRBV29-1 and TRBJ1-1; tentative D call: TRBD1 (5 bases). CDR1 and CDR2 (germline): SQVTM, ANQGSEA. The germline V and J ends were trimmed by 4 bases and 0 bases, with 9 bases remaining between them. The CDR3 covers 13 residues. For the CDR3, the DNA is TGCAGCGTTGTGGGGGTGGTGAACACTGAAGCTTTCTTT. This codes for CSVVGVVNTEAFF.

The chain carries TRBV6-5 and TRBJ1-5; 9 positions match TRBD1. Trimming at V came to 2 bases and at J to 5 bases, leaving 4 bases not matched to a gene. The CDR3 has 15 residues. Germline values: CDR1 MNHEY, CDR2 SVGAGI. The CDR3 reads CASSYRGDRDQPQHF. In nucleotides, the CDR3 is TGTGCCAGCAGTTACCGCGGGGACAGGGATCAGCCCCAGCATTTT.

This clonotype occurred a few times. The rearrangement joins TRBV12-3 or TRBV12-4 to TRBJ2-1; a weak D match, TRBD1 (5 bases). This CDR3 contains 12 residues. Trimming took 5 bases from V and 12 from J, leaving 14 bases between them. CDR3 coding DNA: TGTGCCAGCAGTCCCCCCAGGGAATGGCAGTTCTTC. It yields the protein CASSPPREWQFF.

This clonotype was counted only a few times. The V gene is TRBV27, the J gene TRBJ1-2, with TRBD1 matching 7 bases. The CDR3 totals 15 residues. In germline, CDR1 is MNHEY, CDR2 SMNVEV (reference sequence). V lost 4 bases to trimming and J lost 2 bases; unmatched junction nucleotides: 7. The CDR3 nucleotides read TGTGCCAGCAGTTCGGACAGGCTGGGAAACTATGGCTACACCTTC. The encoded protein is CASSSDRLGNYGYTF.